This paragraph covers one TCR beta chain sequence. Its specificity is unknown. This record comes from a study of T cell responses to AZD1222 COVID-19 vaccine. Across the study: Pooling of second doses given at about 4 or about 12 weeks was done. General study results and limits: Reportedly, nearly half the spike-specific TCRs target unmutated variant regions. After the peak T cell response, and only then, were repertoires sampled.

Sequenced by immunoSEQ multiplex PCR; TCRdb stores in-frame clones only, minus some. The data contain some 130,000 clones, approximately 90% of them singletons. The germline gives CDR1 GTSNPN, CDR2 SVGIG (reference sequence). The junction had 7 bases not matched to a gene; V was cut back by 0 bases and J by 2 bases. The CDR3 is 16 amino acids. This TCR derives from an adult in good health. This specimen was peripheral blood, taken on day 0 of AZD1222 vaccination. The J gene is TRBJ2-3, the V gene TRBV30; 8 bases are a match to TRBD1. The chain's CDR3 is CAWSVRQGMSTDTQYF. The DNA for the CDR3 is TGTGCCTGGAGTGTACGACAGGGGATGTCCACAGATACGCAGTATTTT.